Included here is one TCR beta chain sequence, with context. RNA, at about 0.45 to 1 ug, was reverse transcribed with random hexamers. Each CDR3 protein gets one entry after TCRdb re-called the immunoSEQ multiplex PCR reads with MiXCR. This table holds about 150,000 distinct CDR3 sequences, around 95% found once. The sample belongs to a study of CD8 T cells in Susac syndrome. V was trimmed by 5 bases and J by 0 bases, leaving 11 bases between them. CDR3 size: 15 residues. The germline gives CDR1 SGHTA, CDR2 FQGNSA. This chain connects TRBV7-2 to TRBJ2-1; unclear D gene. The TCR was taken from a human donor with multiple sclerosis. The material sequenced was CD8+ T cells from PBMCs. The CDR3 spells CASSQYVGSYNEQFF. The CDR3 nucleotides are TGTGCCAGCAGCCAATACGTGGGCTCCTACAATGAGCAGTTCTTC.